This T cell receptor (beta chain) was observed in a study of T cell responses to AZD1222 COVID-19 vaccine. General study findings and limits: Clonal diversity was possibly underestimated, and white British individuals and females predominated among donors. The study found vaccine-associated CD4 TCRs spanning spike, dominant at 160-218 and 743-854.

The V gene's germline CDR1 is KGHDR and CDR2 SFDVKD. The CDR3 has 15 residues. V lost 4 bases to trimming and J lost 5 bases, with 16 bases between them. This table comes from immunoSEQ multiplex PCR, and its TCRdb copy is limited to in-frame clones, with some not included. Here the sample spans around 150,000 clones, less than 95% being singletons. A note on this clone: Its antigen remains unidentified.

The TCR originated in an adult in good health. Specimen: peripheral blood, collected on day 0 of AZD1222 vaccination. The chain employs TRBV24-1 and TRBJ2-5; D may correspond to TRBD1 or TRBD2 (5 bases each). Here the CDR3 DNA reads TGTGCCACCAGTGAGCCCGGGGCAGGTAGCGAGACCCAGTACTTC. Translated: CATSEPGAGSETQYF.